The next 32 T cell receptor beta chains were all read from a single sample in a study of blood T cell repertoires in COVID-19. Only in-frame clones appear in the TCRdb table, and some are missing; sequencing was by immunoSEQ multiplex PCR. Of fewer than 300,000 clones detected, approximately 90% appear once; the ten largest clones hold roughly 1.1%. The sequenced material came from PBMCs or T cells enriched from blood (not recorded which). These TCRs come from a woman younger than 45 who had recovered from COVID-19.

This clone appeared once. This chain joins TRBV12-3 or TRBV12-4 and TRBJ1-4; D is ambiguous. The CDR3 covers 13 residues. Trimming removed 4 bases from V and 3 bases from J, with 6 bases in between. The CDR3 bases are TGTGCCAGCAGTTCTCGTTCTAATGAAAAACTGTTTTTT. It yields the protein CASSSRSNEKLFF.

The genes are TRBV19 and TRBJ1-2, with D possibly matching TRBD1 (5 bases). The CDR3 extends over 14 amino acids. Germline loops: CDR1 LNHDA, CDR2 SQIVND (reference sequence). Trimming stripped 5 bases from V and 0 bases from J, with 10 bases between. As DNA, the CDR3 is TGTGCCAGTAGTTGGTGGGGCTCTAACTATGGCTACACCTTC. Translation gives CASSWWGSNYGYTF.

The CDR3 reads CASSTGLQETQYF. Here the CDR3 DNA reads TGTGCCAGCAGTACGGGACTACAAGAGACCCAGTACTTC. This chain links TRBV2 with TRBJ2-5, with TRBD2 identical over 7 bases. The CDR3 covers 13 residues. V was clipped by 5 bases and J by 2 bases; unmatched bases: 2. Germline loops: CDR1 SNHLY, CDR2 FYNNEI.

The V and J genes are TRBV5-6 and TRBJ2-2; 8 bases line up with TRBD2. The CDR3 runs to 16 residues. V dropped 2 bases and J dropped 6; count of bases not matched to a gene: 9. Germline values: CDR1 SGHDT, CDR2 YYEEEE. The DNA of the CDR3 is TGTGCCAGCAGCTTCCAAGGACTAGCAACAGCCGGGGAGCTGTTTTTT. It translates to CASSFQGLATAGELFF. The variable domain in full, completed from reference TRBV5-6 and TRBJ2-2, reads DAGVTQSPTHLIKTRGQQVTLRCSPKSGHDTVSWYQQALGQGPQFIFQYYEEEERQRGNFPDRFSGHQFPNYSSELNVNALLLGDSALYLCASSFQGLATAGELFFGEGSRLTVL.

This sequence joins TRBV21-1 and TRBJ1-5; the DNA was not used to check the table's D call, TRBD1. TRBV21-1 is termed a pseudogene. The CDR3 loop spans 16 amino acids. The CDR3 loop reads CASSNWDRLINQPQHF. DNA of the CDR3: TGTGCCAGCAGCAACTGGGACAGGCTAATCAATCAGCCCCAGCATTTT.

The CDR3 DNA is TGTGCCACCAGCAGAGCTAGTCCCCACGAGCAGTACTTC. This gives the protein CATSRASPHEQYF. The rearrangement uses TRBV15 and TRBJ2-7, with D unresolved. In germline, CDR1 is LNHNV, CDR2 YYDKDF (reference sequence). CDR3 length equals 13 residues. The germline V and J ends were trimmed by 1 base and 5 bases, with 9 bases remaining between them.

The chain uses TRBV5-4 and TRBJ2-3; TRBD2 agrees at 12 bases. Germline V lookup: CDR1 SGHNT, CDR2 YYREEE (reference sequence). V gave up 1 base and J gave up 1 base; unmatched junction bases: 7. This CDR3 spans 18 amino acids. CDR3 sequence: CASSLRTSGVGGTDTQYF. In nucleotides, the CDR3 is TGTGCCAGCAGCTTGAGGACTAGCGGGGTTGGGGGCACAGATACGCAGTATTTT.

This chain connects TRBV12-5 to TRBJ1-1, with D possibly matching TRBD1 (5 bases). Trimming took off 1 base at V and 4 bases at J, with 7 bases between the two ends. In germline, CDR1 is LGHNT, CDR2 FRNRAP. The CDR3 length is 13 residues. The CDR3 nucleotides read TGTGCTAGTGGTTTGGAGGGGCCCACTGAAGCTTTCTTT. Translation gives CASGLEGPTEAFF. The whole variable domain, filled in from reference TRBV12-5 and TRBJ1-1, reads DARVTQTPRHKVTEMGQEVTMRCQPILGHNTVFWYRQTMMQGLELLAYFRNRAPLDDSGMPKDRFSAEMPDATLATLKIQPSEPRDSAVYFCASGLEGPTEAFFGQGTRLTVV.

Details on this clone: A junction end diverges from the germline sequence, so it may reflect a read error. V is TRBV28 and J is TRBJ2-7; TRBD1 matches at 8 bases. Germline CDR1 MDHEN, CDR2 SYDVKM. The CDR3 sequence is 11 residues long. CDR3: CASIQGARWHF. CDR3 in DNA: TGTGCCAGCATCCAGGGGGCGAGGTGGCACTTC.

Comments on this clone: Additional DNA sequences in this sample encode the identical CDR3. The CDR3: CASSRDRANNEQFF. The CDR3 DNA is TGTGCCAGCAGCCGGGACAGGGCCAACAATGAGCAGTTCTTC. This rearrangement joins TRBV2 to TRBJ2-1, with TRBD1 matching over 9 bases. CDR1 and CDR2 from the germline V gene are SNHLY and FYNNEI. CDR3 length equals 14 residues. With 6 bases clipped from V and 5 bases from J, the junction kept 5 bases outside the gene matches.

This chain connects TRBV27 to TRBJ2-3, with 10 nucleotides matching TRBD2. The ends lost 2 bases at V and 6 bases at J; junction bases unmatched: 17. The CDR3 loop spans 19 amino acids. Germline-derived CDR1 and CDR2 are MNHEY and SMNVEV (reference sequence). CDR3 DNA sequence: TGTGCCAGCAGTTTAGGCAGGGGGCATGAGCGGGAGGGCCGGGATACGCAGTATTTT. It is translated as CASSLGRGHEREGRDTQYF.

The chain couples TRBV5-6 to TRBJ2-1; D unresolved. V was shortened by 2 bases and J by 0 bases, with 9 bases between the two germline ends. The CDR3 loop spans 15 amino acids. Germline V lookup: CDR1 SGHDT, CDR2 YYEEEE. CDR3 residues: CASSLIRSSYNEQFF. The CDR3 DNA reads TGTGCCAGCAGCTTAATACGTAGCTCCTACAATGAGCAGTTCTTC.

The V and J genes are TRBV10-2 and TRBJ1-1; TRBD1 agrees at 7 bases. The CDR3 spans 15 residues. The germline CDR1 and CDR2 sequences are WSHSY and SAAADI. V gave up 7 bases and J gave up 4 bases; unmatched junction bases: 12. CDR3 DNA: TGCGCCAGCAAAGGGGGCGCGGGCGTTTCCACTGAAGCTTTCTTT. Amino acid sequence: CASKGGAGVSTEAFF.

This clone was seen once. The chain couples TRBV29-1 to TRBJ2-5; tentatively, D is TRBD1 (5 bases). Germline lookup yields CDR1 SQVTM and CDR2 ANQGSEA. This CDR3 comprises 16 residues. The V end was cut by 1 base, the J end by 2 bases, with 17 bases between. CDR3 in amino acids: CSVEVLQPGAQETQYF. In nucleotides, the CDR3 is TGCAGCGTTGAAGTTTTACAGCCTGGGGCTCAAGAGACCCAGTACTTC.

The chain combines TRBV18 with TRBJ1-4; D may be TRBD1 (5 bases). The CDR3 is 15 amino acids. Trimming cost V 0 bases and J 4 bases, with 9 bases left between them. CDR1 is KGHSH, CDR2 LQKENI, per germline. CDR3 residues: CASSPPGLGNEKLFF. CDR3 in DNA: TGTGCCAGCTCACCACCGGGACTGGGTAATGAAAAACTGTTTTTT.

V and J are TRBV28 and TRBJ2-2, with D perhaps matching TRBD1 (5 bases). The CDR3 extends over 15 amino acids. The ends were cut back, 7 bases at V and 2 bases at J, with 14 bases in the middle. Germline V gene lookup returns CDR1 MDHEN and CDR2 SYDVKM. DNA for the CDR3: TGTGCCAGCACCTCCAGGGTAGTTAACACCGGGGAGCTGTTTTTT. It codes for CASTSRVVNTGELFF.

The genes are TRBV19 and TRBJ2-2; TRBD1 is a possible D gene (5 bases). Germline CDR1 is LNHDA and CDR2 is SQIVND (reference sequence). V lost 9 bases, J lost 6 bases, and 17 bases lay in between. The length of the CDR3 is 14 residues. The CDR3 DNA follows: TGTGCCAGCACAGGTACTGGGGCGTCCGGGGAGCTGTTTTTT. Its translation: CASTGTGASGELFF. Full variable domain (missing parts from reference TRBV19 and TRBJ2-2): DGGITQSPKYLFRKEGQNVTLSCEQNLNHDAMYWYRQDPGQGLRLIYYSQIVNDFQKGDIAEGYSVSREKKESFPLTVTSAQKNPTAFYLCASTGTGASGELFFGEGSRLTVL.

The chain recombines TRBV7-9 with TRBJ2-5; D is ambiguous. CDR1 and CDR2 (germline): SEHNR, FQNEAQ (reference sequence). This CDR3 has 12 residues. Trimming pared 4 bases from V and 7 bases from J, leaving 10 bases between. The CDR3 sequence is CASSSSSGTQYF. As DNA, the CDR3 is TGTGCCAGCAGCTCAAGCTCGGGGACCCAGTACTTC.

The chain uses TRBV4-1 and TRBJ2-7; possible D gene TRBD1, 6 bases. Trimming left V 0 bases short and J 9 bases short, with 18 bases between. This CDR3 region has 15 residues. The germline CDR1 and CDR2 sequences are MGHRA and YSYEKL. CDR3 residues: CASSQDQGTPFRQYF. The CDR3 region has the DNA TGCGCCAGCAGCCAAGATCAGGGGACGCCCTTTCGGCAGTACTTC.

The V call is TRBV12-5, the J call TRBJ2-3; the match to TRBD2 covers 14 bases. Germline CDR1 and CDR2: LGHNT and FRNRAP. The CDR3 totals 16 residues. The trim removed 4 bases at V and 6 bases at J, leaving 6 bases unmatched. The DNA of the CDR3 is TGTGCTAGTGGTTCGGGACTAGCGGGAGTGTACGATACGCAGTATTTT. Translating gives CASGSGLAGVYDTQYF.

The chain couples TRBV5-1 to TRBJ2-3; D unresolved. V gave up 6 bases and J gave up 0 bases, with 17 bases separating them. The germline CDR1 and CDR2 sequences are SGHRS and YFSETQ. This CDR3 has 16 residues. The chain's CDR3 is CASMTRGTSSTDTQYF. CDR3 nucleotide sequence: TGCGCCAGCATGACCCGAGGTACCTCTAGCACAGATACGCAGTATTTT.

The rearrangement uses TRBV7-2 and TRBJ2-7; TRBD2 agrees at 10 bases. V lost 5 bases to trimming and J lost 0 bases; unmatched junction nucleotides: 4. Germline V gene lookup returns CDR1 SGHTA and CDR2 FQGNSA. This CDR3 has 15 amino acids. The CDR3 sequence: CASSQGLARSYEQYF. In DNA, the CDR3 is TGTGCCAGCAGCCAGGGACTAGCGCGCTCCTACGAGCAGTACTTC.

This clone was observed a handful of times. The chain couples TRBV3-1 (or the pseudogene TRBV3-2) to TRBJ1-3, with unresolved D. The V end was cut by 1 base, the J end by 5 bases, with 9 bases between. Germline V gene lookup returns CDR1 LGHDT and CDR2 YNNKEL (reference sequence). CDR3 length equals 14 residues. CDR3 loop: CASSQGASRNTIYF. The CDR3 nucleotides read TGTGCCAGCAGCCAAGGAGCCTCGAGAAACACCATATATTTT.

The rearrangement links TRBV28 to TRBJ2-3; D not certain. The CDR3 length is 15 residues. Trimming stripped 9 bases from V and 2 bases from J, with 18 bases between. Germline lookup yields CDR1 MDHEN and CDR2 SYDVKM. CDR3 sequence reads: CASFGLFLPTDTQYF. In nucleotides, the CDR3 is TGTGCCAGTTTCGGGTTATTTCTACCCACAGATACGCAGTATTTT.

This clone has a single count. CDR3 coding DNA: TGTGCCAGCAGTCCCCGGGACACCGGTGAAAAACTGTTTTTT. Residues: CASSPRDTGEKLFF. V gene TRBV7-9 combines with J gene TRBJ1-4, with a tentative D call TRBD1 (6 bases). This CDR3 is built from 14 residues. The germline V gene has CDR1 SEHNR and CDR2 FQNEAQ (reference sequence). Trimming left V 6 bases short and J 7 bases short, with 15 bases between.

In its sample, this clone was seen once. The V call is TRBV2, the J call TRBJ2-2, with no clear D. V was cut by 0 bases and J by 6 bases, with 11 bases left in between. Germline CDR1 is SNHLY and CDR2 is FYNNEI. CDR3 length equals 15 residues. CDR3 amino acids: CASSEALKLSGELFF. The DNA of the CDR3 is TGTGCCAGCAGTGAAGCGCTTAAACTGTCCGGGGAGCTGTTTTTT. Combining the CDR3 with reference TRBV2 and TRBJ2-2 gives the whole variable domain EPEVTQTPSHQVTQMGQEVILRCVPISNHLYFYWYRQILGQKVEFLVSFYNNEISEKSEIFDDQFSVERPDGSNFTLKIRSTKLEDSAMYFCASSEALKLSGELFFGEGSRLTVL.

The CDR3 is CASSITPLQGPTEAFF. CDR3 DNA sequence: TGTGCCAGTAGTATAACCCCTTTACAGGGCCCCACTGAAGCTTTCTTT. V usage is TRBV19 and J usage is TRBJ1-1; D possibly corresponds to TRBD1 (6 bases). The V end was cut by 2 bases, the J end by 4 bases, with 17 bases between. This CDR3 is 16 amino acids long. Germline V gene lookup returns CDR1 LNHDA and CDR2 SQIVND (reference sequence).

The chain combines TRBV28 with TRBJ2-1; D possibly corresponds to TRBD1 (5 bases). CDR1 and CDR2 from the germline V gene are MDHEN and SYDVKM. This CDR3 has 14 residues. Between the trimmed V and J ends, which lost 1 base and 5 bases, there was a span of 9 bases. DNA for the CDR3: TGTGCCAGCAGTTTATTTGGCAGGGACAATGAGCAGTTCTTC. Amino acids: CASSLFGRDNEQFF.

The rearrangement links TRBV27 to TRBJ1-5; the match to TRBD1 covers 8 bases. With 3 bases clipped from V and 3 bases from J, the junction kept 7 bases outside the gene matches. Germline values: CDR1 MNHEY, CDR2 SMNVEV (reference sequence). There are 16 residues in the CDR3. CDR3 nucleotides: TGTGCCAGCAGTTTTGACAGGGGCTCAGACAATCAGCCCCAGCATTTT. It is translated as CASSFDRGSDNQPQHF.

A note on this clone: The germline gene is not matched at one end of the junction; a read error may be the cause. CDR3: CASSFGTSVQETQYF. Written as DNA, the CDR3 is TGTGCTAGCAGCTTCGGGACTAGCGTTCAAGAGACCCAGTACTTC. V gene TRBV7-7 combines with J gene TRBJ2-5; 10 bases line up with TRBD2. Germline V gene sequence: CDR1 SSHAT, CDR2 FNYEAQ (reference sequence). The CDR3 has 15 residues.

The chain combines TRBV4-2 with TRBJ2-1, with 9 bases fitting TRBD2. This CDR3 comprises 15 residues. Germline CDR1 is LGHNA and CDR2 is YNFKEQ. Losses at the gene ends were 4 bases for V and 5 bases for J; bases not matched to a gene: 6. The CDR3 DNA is TGTGCCAGCAGCCGCGGGACTAGCATGGACAATGAGCAGTTCTTC. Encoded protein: CASSRGTSMDNEQFF.

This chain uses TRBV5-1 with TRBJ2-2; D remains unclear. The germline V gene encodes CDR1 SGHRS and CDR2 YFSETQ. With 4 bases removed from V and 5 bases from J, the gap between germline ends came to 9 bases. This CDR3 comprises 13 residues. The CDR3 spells CASSVRGTGELFF. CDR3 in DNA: TGCGCCAGCAGCGTCCGAGGTACCGGGGAGCTGTTTTTT.